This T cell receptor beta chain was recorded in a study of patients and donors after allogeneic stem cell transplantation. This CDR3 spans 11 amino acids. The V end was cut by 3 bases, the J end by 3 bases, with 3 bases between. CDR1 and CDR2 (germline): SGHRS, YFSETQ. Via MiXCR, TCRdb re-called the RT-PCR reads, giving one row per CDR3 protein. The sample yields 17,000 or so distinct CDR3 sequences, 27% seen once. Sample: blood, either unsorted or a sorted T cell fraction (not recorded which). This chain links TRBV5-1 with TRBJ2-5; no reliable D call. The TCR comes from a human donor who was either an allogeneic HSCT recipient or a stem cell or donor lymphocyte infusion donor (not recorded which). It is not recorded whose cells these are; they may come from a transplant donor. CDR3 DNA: TGCGCCAGCAGCTACAAAGAGACCCAGTACTTC. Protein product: CASSYKETQYF.